This T cell receptor (beta chain) came from a study of shared clonotypes between healthy human individuals. Study summary: Used for every donor were three CD4 naive, three CD4 memory, two CD8 naive and one CD8 memory plate.

CD45RA+ naive and CD45RA-negative memory subsets were separated from CD4+ cells. Every subset's genomic DNA went evenly onto several immunoSEQ plates. Libraries were prepared by immunoSEQ multiplex PCR; TCRdb keeps only in-frame clonotypes and omits some of them. The sample has some 660,000 clones; roughly 72% are singletons. Remarks on this clone: Its antigen is not identified.

Broader study findings: Generation probabilities of non-shared clonotypes were lower (relative to those shared by all four donors).

The germline V and J ends were trimmed by 5 bases and 9 bases, with 14 bases remaining between them. The CDR3 is made up of 13 amino acids. Germline V gene lookup returns CDR1 SGHTA and CDR2 FQGNSA. Material for sequencing was memory CD4+ T cells sorted from blood. Subset specified: CD45RA-negative fraction. The V and J genes are TRBV7-2 and TRBJ1-3; unclear D gene. The sequence was obtained from a woman between 25 and 40 years old in good health. This CDR3 reads CASSLGPAGTIYF. The CDR3 coding sequence is TGTGCCAGCAGCCTGGGTCCGGCAGGCACCATATATTTT.